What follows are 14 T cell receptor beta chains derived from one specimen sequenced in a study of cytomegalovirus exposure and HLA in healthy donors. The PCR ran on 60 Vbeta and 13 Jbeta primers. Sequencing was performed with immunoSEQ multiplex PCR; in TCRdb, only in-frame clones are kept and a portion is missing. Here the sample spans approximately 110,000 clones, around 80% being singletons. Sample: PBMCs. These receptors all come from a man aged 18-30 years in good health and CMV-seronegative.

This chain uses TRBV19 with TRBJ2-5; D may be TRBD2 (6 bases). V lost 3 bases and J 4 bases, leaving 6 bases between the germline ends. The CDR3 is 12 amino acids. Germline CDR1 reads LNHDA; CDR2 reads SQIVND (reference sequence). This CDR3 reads CASSMGGETQYF. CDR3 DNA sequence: TGTGCCAGTAGTATGGGGGGAGAGACCCAGTACTTC.

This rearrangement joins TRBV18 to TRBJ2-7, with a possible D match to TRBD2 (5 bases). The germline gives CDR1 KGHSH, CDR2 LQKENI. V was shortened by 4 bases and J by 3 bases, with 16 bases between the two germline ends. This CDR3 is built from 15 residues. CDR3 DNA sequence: TGTGCCAGCTCACGGCCACTAGAGACGGTCTACGAGCAGTACTTC. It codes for CASSRPLETVYEQYF.

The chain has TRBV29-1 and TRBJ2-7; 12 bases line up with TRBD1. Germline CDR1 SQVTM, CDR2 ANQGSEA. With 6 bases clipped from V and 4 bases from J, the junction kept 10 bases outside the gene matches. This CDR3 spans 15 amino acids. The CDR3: CSVEGQGAKGYEQYF. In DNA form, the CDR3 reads TGCAGCGTCGAGGGACAGGGGGCTAAGGGGTACGAGCAGTACTTC.

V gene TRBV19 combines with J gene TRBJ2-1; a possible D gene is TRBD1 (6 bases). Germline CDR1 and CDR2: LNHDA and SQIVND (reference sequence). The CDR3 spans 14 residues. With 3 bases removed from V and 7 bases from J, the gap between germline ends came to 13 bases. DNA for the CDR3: TGTGCCAGTAGTATGGGGGCGGTAAAGAATGAGCAGTTCTTC. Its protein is CASSMGAVKNEQFF.

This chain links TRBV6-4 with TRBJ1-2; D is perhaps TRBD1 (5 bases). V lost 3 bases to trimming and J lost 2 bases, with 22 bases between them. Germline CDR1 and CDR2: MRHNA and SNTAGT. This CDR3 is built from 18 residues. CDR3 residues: CASSESLLGAPKNYGYTF. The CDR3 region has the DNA TGTGCCAGCAGTGAATCACTTTTAGGGGCCCCAAAGAACTATGGCTACACCTTC.

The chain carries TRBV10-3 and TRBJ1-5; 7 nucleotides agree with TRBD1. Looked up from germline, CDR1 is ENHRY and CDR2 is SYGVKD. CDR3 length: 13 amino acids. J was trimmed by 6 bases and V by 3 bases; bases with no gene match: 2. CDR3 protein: CAISEGGGQPQHF. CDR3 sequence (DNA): TGTGCCATCAGTGAAGGGGGCGGTCAGCCCCAGCATTTT.

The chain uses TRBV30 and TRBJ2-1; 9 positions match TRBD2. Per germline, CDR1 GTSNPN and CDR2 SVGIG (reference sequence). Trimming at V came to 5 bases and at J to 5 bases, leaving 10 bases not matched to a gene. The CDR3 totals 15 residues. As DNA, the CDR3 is TGTGCCTGGGTCCCAGACCCTAGCGGGAACAATGAGCAGTTCTTC. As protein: CAWVPDPSGNNEQFF.

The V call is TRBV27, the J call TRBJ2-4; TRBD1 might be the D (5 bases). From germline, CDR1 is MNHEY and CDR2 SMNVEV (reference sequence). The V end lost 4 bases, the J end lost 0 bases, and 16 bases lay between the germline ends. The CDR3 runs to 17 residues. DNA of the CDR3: TGTGCCAGCAGTTCCCCCAGGGCCGATATAGCCAAAAACATTCAGTACTTC. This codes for CASSSPRADIAKNIQYF.

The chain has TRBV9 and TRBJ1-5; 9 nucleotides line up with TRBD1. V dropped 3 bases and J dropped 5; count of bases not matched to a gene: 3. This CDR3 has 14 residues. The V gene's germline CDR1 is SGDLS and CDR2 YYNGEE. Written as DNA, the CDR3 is TGTGCCAGCAGCGAGGGGACAGGGTATCAGCCCCAGCATTTT. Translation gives CASSEGTGYQPQHF. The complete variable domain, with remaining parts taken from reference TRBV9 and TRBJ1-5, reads DSGVTQTPKHLITATGQRVTLRCSPRSGDLSVYWYQQSLDQGLQFLIQYYNGEERAKGNILERFSAQQFPDLHSELNLSSLELGDSALYFCASSEGTGYQPQHFGDGTRLSIL.

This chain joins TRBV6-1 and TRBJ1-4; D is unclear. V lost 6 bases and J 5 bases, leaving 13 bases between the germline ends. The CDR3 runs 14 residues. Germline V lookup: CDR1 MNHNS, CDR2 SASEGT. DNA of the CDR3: TGTGCCAGCAGCCTACTAGGATTAAATGAAAAACTGTTTTTT. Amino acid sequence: CASSLLGLNEKLFF.

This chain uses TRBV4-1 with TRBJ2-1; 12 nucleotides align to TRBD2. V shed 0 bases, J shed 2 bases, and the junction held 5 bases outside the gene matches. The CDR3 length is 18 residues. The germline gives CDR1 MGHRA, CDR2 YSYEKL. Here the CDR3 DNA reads TGCGCCAGCAGCCAAGACCCCCGGACTAGCGGGACCTACAATGAGCAGTTCTTC. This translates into CASSQDPRTSGTYNEQFF.

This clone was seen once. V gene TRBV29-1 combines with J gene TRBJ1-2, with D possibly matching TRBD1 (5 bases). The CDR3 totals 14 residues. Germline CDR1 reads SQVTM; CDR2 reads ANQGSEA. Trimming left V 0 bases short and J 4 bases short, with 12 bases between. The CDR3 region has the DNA TGCAGCGTTGAAGAAAGCGCCAGGGCCTATGGCTACACCTTC. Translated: CSVEESARAYGYTF.

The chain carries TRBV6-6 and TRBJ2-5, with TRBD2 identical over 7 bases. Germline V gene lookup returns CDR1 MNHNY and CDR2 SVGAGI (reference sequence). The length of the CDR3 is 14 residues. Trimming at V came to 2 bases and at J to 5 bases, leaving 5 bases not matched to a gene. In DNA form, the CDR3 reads TGTGCCAGCAGTTACCGGGGGAGGGTCGAGACCCAGTACTTC. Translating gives CASSYRGRVETQYF.

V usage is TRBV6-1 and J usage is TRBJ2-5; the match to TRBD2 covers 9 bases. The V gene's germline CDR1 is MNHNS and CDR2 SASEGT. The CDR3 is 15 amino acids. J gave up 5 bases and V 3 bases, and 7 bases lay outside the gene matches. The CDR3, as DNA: TGTGCCAGCAGTGAGACAGCGGGAGGCGGTGAGACCCAGTACTTC. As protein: CASSETAGGGETQYF.